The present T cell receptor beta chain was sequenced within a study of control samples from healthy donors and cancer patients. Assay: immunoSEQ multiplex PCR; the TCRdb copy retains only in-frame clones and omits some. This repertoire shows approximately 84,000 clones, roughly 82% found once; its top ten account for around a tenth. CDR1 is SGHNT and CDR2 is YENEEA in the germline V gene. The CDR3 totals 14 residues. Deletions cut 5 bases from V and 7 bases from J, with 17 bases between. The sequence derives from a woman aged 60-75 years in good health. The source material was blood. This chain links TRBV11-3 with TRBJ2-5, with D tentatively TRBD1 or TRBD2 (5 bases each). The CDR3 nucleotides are TGTGCCAGCAGCCAAGGGACCGCCGGGGTGACCCAGTACTTC. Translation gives CASSQGTAGVTQYF.